This passage covers 19 T cell receptor beta chains from one sample sequenced in a study of shared T cell receptors in the human thymus. Assay used: immunoSEQ multiplex PCR; TCRdb lists only in-frame clones, some missing. The sample carries around 730,000 clones, 70% to 90% recorded once. The same data also went into a second study, on human thymus T cells.

Input material: thymocytes. These receptors originate from a girl less than two years old with a congenital heart defect.

The chain recombines TRBV5-1 with TRBJ1-1; D might be TRBD1 (6 bases). Trimming pared 6 bases from V and 1 base from J, leaving 28 bases between. CDR3 length: 19 amino acids. Germline CDR1 and CDR2: SGHRS and YFSETQ. CDR3 sequence: CASKTGRLGTSAGNTEAFF. In DNA, the CDR3 is TGCGCCAGCAAAACAGGGCGGTTGGGTACCTCCGCCGGGAACACTGAAGCTTTCTTT.

The chain couples TRBV2 to TRBJ1-6; tentative D call: TRBD1 (6 bases). V lost 4 bases and J lost 12, with 25 bases in between. CDR1 is SNHLY, CDR2 FYNNEI, per germline. The CDR3 spans 17 residues. For the CDR3, the DNA is TGTGCCAGCAGTGGGGCTGACAGGATCGCGCAATTTTTACCCCTCCACTTT. It yields the protein CASSGADRIAQFLPLHF.

The rearrangement uses TRBV4-1 and TRBJ1-1; TRBD1 matches at 7 bases. V dropped 1 base and J dropped 8; count of bases not matched to a gene: 16. The CDR3 spans 17 residues. CDR1 is MGHRA and CDR2 is YSYEKL in the germline V gene. CDR3: CASSQVGNQGEVREAFF. As DNA, the CDR3 is TGCGCCAGCAGCCAAGTAGGGAACCAGGGGGAAGTGAGGGAAGCTTTCTTT.

The chain carries TRBV5-4 and TRBJ2-3; D perhaps matches TRBD2 (6 bases). Trimming took off 0 bases at V and 1 base at J, with 9 bases between the two ends. Per germline, CDR1 SGHNT and CDR2 YYREEE (reference sequence). The CDR3 covers 15 residues. This CDR3 is CASSLGSGGTDTQYF. In DNA, the CDR3 is TGTGCCAGCAGCTTGGGTTCGGGGGGCACAGATACGCAGTATTTT.

The gene calls are TRBV11-2 and TRBJ2-1; D remains unclear. The CDR3 sequence is 16 residues long. CDR1 SGHAT and CDR2 FQNNGV come from the germline V gene. Trimming stripped 1 base from V and 1 base from J, with 11 bases between. The chain's CDR3 is CASSLVEDTSYNEQFF. CDR3 DNA: TGTGCCAGCAGCTTAGTAGAGGATACATCCTACAATGAGCAGTTCTTC.

This chain connects TRBV2 to TRBJ2-7; maybe TRBD2 (6 bases). This CDR3 spans 15 amino acids. Trimming removed 4 bases from V and 4 bases from J, with 17 bases in between. Per the germline V gene, CDR1 is SNHLY and CDR2 is FYNNEI. The CDR3 DNA reads TGTGCCAGCAGTGGCAGAGCGGGCTTCCCGTACGAGCAGTACTTC. Encoded protein: CASSGRAGFPYEQYF.

The chain uses TRBV5-1 and TRBJ1-1; tentatively, D is TRBD1 (6 bases). The CDR3 runs to 15 residues. Per the germline V gene, CDR1 is SGHRS and CDR2 is YFSETQ. V lost 6 bases and J lost 1, with 16 bases in between. CDR3 residues: CASKRGGRANTEAFF. CDR3 DNA: TGCGCCAGCAAGAGGGGGGGGCGGGCGAACACTGAAGCTTTCTTT.

The CDR3 bases are TGTGCCAGCAGACCACTTCACAGGGGAATCTATGGCTACACCTTC. Protein: CASRPLHRGIYGYTF. The chain links TRBV7-2 to TRBJ1-2; TRBD1 aligns across 7 bases. Germline V gene sequence: CDR1 SGHTA, CDR2 FQGNSA. The CDR3 runs to 15 residues. V was clipped by 6 bases and J by 4 bases; unmatched bases: 11.

The CDR3 DNA is TGTGCCAGCAGCTTTGGCGGAACCTACGAGCAGTACTTC. Translating it yields CASSFGGTYEQYF. The V call is TRBV5-4, the J call TRBJ2-7; no reliable D call. The V end lost 2 bases, the J end lost 2 bases, and 8 bases lay between the germline ends. The CDR3 runs 13 residues. Germline CDR1 is SGHNT and CDR2 is YYREEE (reference sequence).

The chain combines TRBV5-1 with TRBJ1-2; 9 bases fit TRBD1. This CDR3 comprises 18 residues. J gave up 3 bases and V 3 bases, and 15 bases lay outside the gene matches. CDR1 is SGHRS and CDR2 is YFSETQ in the germline V gene. CDR3 region: CASSSQPYTGQGHYGYTF. CDR3 nucleotide sequence: TGCGCCAGCAGCTCCCAACCTTATACGGGACAGGGCCACTATGGCTACACCTTC.

Written as DNA, the CDR3 is TGTGCCAGCAGAGTTGGACAGATGAACACTGAAGCTTTCTTT. This translates into CASRVGQMNTEAFF. V and J are TRBV28 and TRBJ1-1, with D possibly TRBD1 on 6 matching bases. With 6 bases removed from V and 0 bases from J, the gap between germline ends came to 11 bases. Per germline, CDR1 MDHEN and CDR2 SYDVKM. The CDR3 runs 14 residues. The whole variable domain, filled in from reference TRBV28 and TRBJ1-1, reads DVKVTQSSRYLVKRTGEKVFLECVQDMDHENMFWYRQDPGLGLRLIYFSYDVKMKEKGDIPEGYSVSREKKERFSLILESASTNQTSMYLCASRVGQMNTEAFFGQGTRLTVV.

The rearrangement joins TRBV10-3 to TRBJ2-5; 9 bases fit TRBD1. The J call is in doubt because the DNA end fits TRBJ2-7 better. Germline V gene lookup returns CDR1 ENHRY and CDR2 SYGVKD. The length of the CDR3 is 20 residues. The CDR3 DNA sequence: TGTGCCATCAGTGAGCCCCCGGTCCCTCGGGGGGACAGGGATTTGGTCGAGCAGTACTTC. Residues: CAISEPPVPRGDRDLVEQYF.

The V gene is TRBV27, the J gene TRBJ1-1, with 9 bases that match TRBD1. CDR1 and CDR2 (germline): MNHEY, SMNVEV (reference sequence). After removal of 6 bases from V and 4 bases from J, the junction contained 12 bases not matched to a gene. There are 16 residues in the CDR3. The CDR3 protein is CASRGEQGAWSTEAFF. The CDR3 DNA sequence: TGTGCCAGCAGAGGAGAACAGGGGGCGTGGAGCACTGAAGCTTTCTTT.

This CDR3 is CASGLLNGRIQETQYF. In DNA, the CDR3 is TGTGCTAGTGGTTTGCTAAATGGGAGAATACAAGAGACCCAGTACTTC. V gene TRBV12-5 combines with J gene TRBJ2-5; TRBD2 might be the D (5 bases). Germline assignment: CDR1 LGHNT and CDR2 FRNRAP. Deletions cut 2 bases from V and 2 bases from J, with 15 bases between. This CDR3 has 16 residues.

This chain joins TRBV10-3 and TRBJ2-1; the match to TRBD1 covers 8 bases. Losses at the gene ends were 5 bases for V and 8 bases for J; bases not matched to a gene: 2. Germline V gene data show CDR1 as ENHRY and CDR2 as SYGVKD. This CDR3 contains 12 residues. CDR3 nucleotide sequence: TGTGCCATCAGTTTGGACAGGGATGAGCAGTTCTTC. As protein: CAISLDRDEQFF.

The CDR3 here is CASSLRDRGLSRAFF. CDR3 bases: TGTGCCAGCAGCTTACGGGACAGGGGGTTATCCCGAGCTTTCTTT. This chain links TRBV5-6 with TRBJ1-1; TRBD1 aligns across 11 bases. Germline-derived CDR1 and CDR2 are SGHDT and YYEEEE. Trimming at V came to 2 bases and at J to 10 bases, leaving 10 bases not matched to a gene. The CDR3 runs 15 residues.

This chain joins TRBV6-1 and TRBJ2-1; the D gene is possibly TRBD2 (7 bases). Trimming left V 1 base short and J 8 bases short, with 18 bases between. The germline V gene has CDR1 MNHNS and CDR2 SASEGT. The CDR3 sequence is 16 residues long. The chain's CDR3 is CASSEVGGGHTDEQFF. For the CDR3, the DNA is TGTGCCAGCAGTGAAGTGGGCGGGGGCCACACAGATGAGCAGTTCTTC.

This rearrangement joins TRBV2 to TRBJ2-2; 8 bases agree with TRBD1. V lost 2 bases, J lost 5 bases, and 10 bases stayed unmatched. The CDR3 loop spans 17 amino acids. Looked up from germline, CDR1 is SNHLY and CDR2 is FYNNEI. The CDR3 sequence is CASSERGRQGKTGELFF. The CDR3 coding sequence is TGTGCCAGCAGTGAAAGGGGCCGACAGGGGAAAACCGGGGAGCTGTTTTTT.

The chain links TRBV4-1 to TRBJ1-4; TRBD1 is a possible D gene (6 bases). Germline V gene lookup returns CDR1 MGHRA and CDR2 YSYEKL. The V and J ends lost 3 bases and 1 base respectively, with 18 bases between them. The CDR3 covers 18 residues. The CDR3 DNA sequence: TGCGCCAGCAGCCATCGGACCCGGGACATCCTAACTAATGAAAAACTGTTTTTT. Translating it yields CASSHRTRDILTNEKLFF.